The T cell receptor (beta chain) under discussion was sequenced for a study of OX40 agonist ivuxolimab in advanced cancers. On the study more broadly: Participants could have had prior anti-PD-1, anti-PD-L1 or anti-CTLA-4 therapy, and about 40% had some. Three dose-escalation patients had partial responses: one with hepatocellular carcinoma and two with cutaneous melanoma. Study-level points and caveats: Among T cells, CD8+ cells averaged more expanded clones than CD4+ cells. Dose levels from 0.1 to 3.0 mg/kg saw CD4+ and CD8+ blood T cells expand clonally by week 6.

With 3 bases removed from V and 1 base from J, the gap between germline ends came to 9 bases. The germline CDR1 and CDR2 sequences are MDHEN and SYDVKM. The CDR3 totals 14 residues. As regards this clone: Antigen unknown.

TCRdb's copy holds only in-frame clones and misses some; the assay was immunoSEQ multiplex PCR. The sample lists tens of thousands of clones, 65% to 90% seen once, with around 2% in the top ten. The origin of this receptor is an adult with an advanced solid tumor such as melanoma, head and neck, liver or kidney cancer. The sample in question was CD4+ or CD8+ T cells sorted from blood, obtained in a trial of the OX40 agonist ivuxolimab. This chain joins TRBV28 and TRBJ1-1; D possibly corresponds to TRBD1 (5 bases). The CDR3 loop is CASSLETANTEAFF. CDR3 nucleotide sequence: TGTGCCAGCAGTTTGGAGACAGCGAACACTGAAGCTTTCTTT.